These T cell receptor beta chains were read from a single sample in a study of OX40 agonist ivuxolimab in advanced cancers. Clones were sequenced by immunoSEQ multiplex PCR, and TCRdb holds only the in-frame ones, with some missing. The sample has 70,000 to 75,000 clones, 90% to 95% seen once. Here the sequenced sample was CD4+ or CD8+ T cells sorted from blood, taken in a trial of the OX40 agonist ivuxolimab. Receptor source: an adult with an advanced solid tumor such as melanoma, head and neck, liver or kidney cancer. CDR3s include the opening cysteine and the closing phenylalanine or tryptophan. Fields, in order: D gene, clone size, V gene, J gene, CDR3 protein, CDR3 DNA. D genes are given only for firm matches. A row's size may be missing; if present it is once, few, many or a size class.

D: -
size: -
V: TRBV10-2
J: TRBJ1-1
CDR3: CASSPQGPEDAFF
DNA: TGCGCCAGCAGTCCCCAGGGACCAGAGGATGCTTTCTTT

D: TRBD2
size: -
V: TRBV18
J: TRBJ2-7
CDR3: CASSPGTSGEQYF
DNA: TGTGCCAGCTCACCAGGGACTAGCGGCGAGCAGTACTTC

D: -
size: -
V: TRBV5-4
J: TRBJ2-7
CDR3: CASSTGRVEQYF
DNA: TGTGCCAGCAGCACCGGACGGGTCGAGCAGTACTTC

D: -
size: -
V: TRBV6-1
J: TRBJ1-4
CDR3: CASSGHWGRSGEKLFF
DNA: TGTGCCAGCAGTGGTCATTGGGGGAGATCCGGTGAAAAACTGTTTTTT

D: -
size: -
V: TRBV9
J: TRBJ2-1
CDR3: CASSPRDPAYNEQFF
DNA: TGTGCCAGCAGCCCGAGGGATCCAGCCTACAATGAGCAGTTCTTC

D: -
size: -
V: TRBV5-6
J: TRBJ1-1
CDR3: CASSFQVNTEAFF
DNA: TGTGCCAGCAGCTTTCAGGTGAACACTGAAGCTTTCTTT

D: -
size: -
V: TRBV30
J: TRBJ2-7
CDR3: CAWTISGSEQYF
DNA: TGTGCCTGGACCATTTCAGGAAGCGAGCAGTACTTC

D: TRBD1
size: -
V: TRBV6-5
J: TRBJ1-4
CDR3: CASSQSTGGYEKLFF
DNA: TGTGCCAGCAGCCAATCCACAGGGGGCTATGAAAAACTGTTTTTT

D: TRBD1
size: few
V: TRBV19
J: TRBJ2-1
CDR3: CASSGTGGPANEQFF
DNA: TGTGCCAGTAGTGGGACAGGGGGCCCCGCTAATGAGCAGTTCTTC

D: -
size: -
V: TRBV7-9
J: TRBJ2-5
CDR3: CASSSPRTVARETQYF
DNA: TGTGCCAGCAGCTCGCCAAGGACCGTCGCCCGAGAGACCCAGTACTTC

D: -
size: -
V: TRBV2
J: TRBJ2-1
CDR3: CASSLLDLNNEQFF
DNA: TGTGCCAGCAGTTTATTGGACTTAAACAATGAGCAGTTCTTC

D: -
size: -
V: TRBV6-6
J: TRBJ1-5
CDR3: CASSYGGKGDQPQHF
DNA: TGTGCCAGCAGTTACGGAGGGAAGGGCGATCAGCCCCAGCATTTT

D: TRBD1
size: -
V: TRBV10-3
J: TRBJ1-2
CDR3: CAINDRDPNYGYTF
DNA: TGTGCCATCAACGACAGGGATCCTAACTATGGCTACACCTTC

D: -
size: -
V: TRBV30
J: TRBJ1-1
CDR3: CAWSVQENTEAFF
DNA: TGTGCCTGGAGTGTACAGGAGAACACTGAAGCTTTCTTT

D: -
size: -
V: TRBV18
J: TRBJ2-3
CDR3: CASSPSGRTDTQYF
DNA: TGTGCCAGCTCACCAAGCGGTCGCACAGATACGCAGTATTTT

D: -
size: -
V: TRBV14
J: TRBJ2-1
CDR3: CASSQSVEKSFWEGEYNEQFF
DNA: TGTGCCAGCAGCCAATCCGTGGAAAAGTCTTTCTGGGAGGGGGAGTACAATGAGCAGTTCTTC

D: -
size: -
V: TRBV10-1
J: TRBJ1-1
CDR3: CASSDEGSGNTEAFF
DNA: TGCGCCAGCAGTGATGAGGGGTCGGGGAACACTGAAGCTTTCTTT

D: -
size: once
V: TRBV5-1
J: TRBJ2-1
CDR3: CASSFPRDTSYNEQFF
DNA: TGCGCCAGCAGCTTCCCCCGGGACACGTCCTACAATGAGCAGTTCTTC

D: TRBD1
size: -
V: TRBV6-1
J: TRBJ2-7
CDR3: CASRPGTGVYEQYF
DNA: TGTGCCAGCAGGCCAGGGACAGGGGTATACGAGCAGTACTTC

D: TRBD2
size: -
V: TRBV14
J: TRBJ2-2
CDR3: CASSPGLAGGWAGELFF
DNA: TGTGCCAGCAGCCCAGGACTAGCGGGAGGATGGGCCGGGGAGCTGTTTTTT

D: TRBD1
size: once
V: TRBV10-2
J: TRBJ2-7
CDR3: CASMNGTGGSYEQYF
DNA: TGCGCCAGCATGAACGGGACAGGGGGCTCCTACGAGCAGTACTTC

D: TRBD2
size: -
V: TRBV27
J: TRBJ2-1
CDR3: CASKLAGVTSYNEQFF
DNA: TGTGCCAGCAAATTAGCGGGAGTAACTTCCTACAATGAGCAGTTCTTC

D: -
size: few
V: TRBV2
J: TRBJ1-5
CDR3: CASSEAGNQPQHF
DNA: TGTGCCAGCAGTGAAGCGGGAAATCAGCCCCAGCATTTT

D: TRBD2
size: -
V: TRBV11-3
J: TRBJ2-5
CDR3: CASSLSRTSVETQYF
DNA: TGTGCCAGCAGCTTAAGCCGGACTAGCGTTGAGACCCAGTACTTC

D: -
size: -
V: TRBV18
J: TRBJ2-7
CDR3: CASSGSDDSYEQYF
DNA: TGTGCCAGCTCAGGCTCGGACGACTCCTACGAGCAGTACTTC

D: -
size: -
V: TRBV5-1
J: TRBJ2-2
CDR3: CASTQQGGNTGELFF
DNA: TGCGCCAGCACCCAACAGGGTGGTAACACCGGGGAGCTGTTTTTT

D: -
size: -
V: TRBV19
J: TRBJ1-5
CDR3: CASSFGARNQPQHF
DNA: TGTGCCAGTAGTTTCGGGGCCCGCAATCAGCCCCAGCATTTT

D: -
size: -
V: TRBV5-1
J: TRBJ1-3
CDR3: CASSLGTAVIGNTIYF
DNA: TGCGCCAGCAGCTTGGGGACAGCTGTTATTGGAAACACCATATATTTT

D: -
size: -
V: TRBV5-1
J: TRBJ1-2
CDR3: CASSPIFQGDYGYTF
DNA: TGCGCCAGCAGCCCGATTTTTCAGGGAGACTATGGCTACACCTTC

D: -
size: -
V: TRBV6-1
J: TRBJ1-3
CDR3: CASRSDGNTIYF
DNA: TGTGCCAGCAGGAGTGACGGAAACACCATATATTTT

D: TRBD2
size: -
V: TRBV4-1
J: TRBJ2-5
CDR3: CASSQGSGVQETQYF
DNA: TGCGCCAGCAGCCAGGGGAGCGGGGTTCAAGAGACCCAGTACTTC

D: -
size: -
V: TRBV5-1
J: TRBJ1-5
CDR3: CASSLDPGGGNQPQHF
DNA: TGCGCCAGCAGCTTGGATCCGGGGGGAGGCAATCAGCCCCAGCATTTT

D: -
size: once
V: TRBV30
J: TRBJ1-5
CDR3: CAWSSRDPPRGQPQHF
DNA: TGTGCCTGGAGTTCCAGGGACCCCCCCCGGGGCCAGCCCCAGCATTTT

D: TRBD1
size: -
V: TRBV28
J: TRBJ1-2
CDR3: CASNLLDRGNYGYTF
DNA: TGTGCCAGCAACCTTCTCGACAGGGGCAACTATGGCTACACCTTC

D: -
size: -
V: TRBV1
J: TRBJ2-3
CDR3: CTSSQEGGQDTDTQYF
DNA: TGCACCAGCAGCCAAGAAGGGGGACAGGACACAGATACGCAGTATTTT

D: TRBD2
size: -
V: TRBV18
J: TRBJ2-7
CDR3: CASSQRREFNEQYF
DNA: TGTGCCAGCTCGCAGAGGCGGGAGTTCAACGAGCAGTACTTC

D: -
size: -
V: TRBV18
J: TRBJ2-7
CDR3: CASSPPGQGSYEQYF
DNA: TGTGCCAGCTCACCACCCGGGCAGGGGAGCTACGAGCAGTACTTC

D: -
size: few
V: TRBV19
J: TRBJ2-5
CDR3: CASSIRESQYF
DNA: TGTGCCAGTAGTATAAGAGAAAGCCAGTACTTC

D: -
size: -
V: TRBV27
J: TRBJ1-2
CDR3: CASSFRRAIVGLYTF
DNA: TGTGCCAGCAGTTTCCGCAGGGCAATAGTTGGCCTCTACACCTTC

D: -
size: -
V: TRBV21-1
J: TRBJ2-1
CDR3: CASSKGVRGLSFEQFF
DNA: TGTGCCAGCAGCAAAGGCGTCCGCGGACTCTCTTTTGAGCAGTTCTTC

D: TRBD1
size: -
V: TRBV10-3
J: TRBJ1-4
CDR3: CAISGTGTNEKLFF
DNA: TGTGCCATCAGTGGGACAGGGACTAATGAAAAACTGTTTTTT

D: -
size: -
V: TRBV19
J: TRBJ2-1
CDR3: CASNPYSAEPYNEQFF
DNA: TGTGCCAGTAACCCATACAGCGCCGAACCTTACAATGAGCAGTTCTTC

D: TRBD2
size: -
V: TRBV7-6
J: TRBJ2-3
CDR3: CASSLRYAGAPPISTDTQYF
DNA: TGTGCCAGCAGCTTACGTTACGCGGGAGCCCCACCTATTAGCACAGATACGCAGTATTTT

D: TRBD2
size: -
V: TRBV5-8
J: TRBJ2-7
CDR3: CASSPRGAGTYEQYF
DNA: TGTGCCAGCAGCCCCCGAGGAGCGGGGACCTACGAGCAGTACTTC

D: -
size: once
V: TRBV5-4
J: TRBJ2-7
CDR3: CASSNNGLVYEQYF
DNA: TGCGCCAGCAGCAACAACGGTCTTGTCTACGAGCAGTACTTC

D: TRBD2
size: -
V: TRBV10-3
J: TRBJ2-7
CDR3: CATLAGVNYEQYF
DNA: TGTGCCACCCTAGCGGGAGTTAACTACGAGCAGTACTTC

D: -
size: -
V: TRBV30
J: TRBJ1-5
CDR3: CAWSVLGGLNQPQHF
DNA: TGTGCCTGGAGTGTGTTAGGGGGACTAAATCAGCCCCAGCATTTT

D: -
size: -
V: TRBV7-2
J: TRBJ2-3
CDR3: CASSSAVPDTQYF
DNA: TGTGCCAGCAGCTCGGCAGTCCCAGATACGCAGTATTTT